A selection of T cell receptor beta chains follows, all from one sample in a study of early T cells in non-severe SARS-CoV-2 infection. TCRdb called the 5' RACE reads again in MiXCR, with one record for every CDR3 protein. The table includes 60,000 to 70,000 distinct CDR3 sequences, over 4% detected once. The sequenced material came from whole blood. These receptors were taken from an adult who was a healthcare worker with PCR-confirmed SARS-CoV-2 infection or an uninfected control (not recorded which). Each CDR3 is given with its conserved first and last residue. A D gene is named only where the DNA matches it firmly. Size is stated for part of the rows, as once, few or many counts, or as a class when the clone is expanded.

D	V	size	J	DNA	CDR3
.	TRBV20-1	many	TRBJ2-5	TGCAGTGCTAGGGGCGTAGAGACCCAGTACTTC	CSARGVETQYF
.	TRBV11-2	.	TRBJ2-6	TGTGCCAGCAGCTGGGAAAGCTCTGGGGCCAACGTCCTGACTTTC	CASSWESSGANVLTF
TRBD1	TRBV7-2	many	TRBJ1-5	TGTGCCAGCAGCGCGGACAGGGGACAGCCCCAGCATTTT	CASSADRGQPQHF
.	TRBV3-1	many	TRBJ2-7	TGTGCCAGCAGCCAAGATCTAGAGTACGAGCAGTACTTC	CASSQDLEYEQYF
.	TRBV15	few	TRBJ2-1	TGTGCCACCAGCAGAGTAGACAGCTTCTACAATGAGCAGTTCTTC	CATSRVDSFYNEQFF
.	TRBV29-1	many	TRBJ2-1	TGCAGCGTAAGACCGGGCCCCCCAGTGAATGAGCAGTTCTTC	CSVRPGPPVNEQFF
.	TRBV4-3	once	TRBJ2-3	TGCGCCAGCAGCCAAGATTGGGGGGCTCAGACGCAGTATTTT	CASSQDWGAQTQYF
.	TRBV19	few	TRBJ2-2	TGTGCCAGTAGAGCTGGGGAGCTGTTTTTT	CASRAGELFF
.	TRBV25-1	many	TRBJ2-2	TGTGCCAGCAGTGACGCCTGGACGGGAACCAACACCGGGGAGCTGTTTTTT	CASSDAWTGTNTGELFF
.	TRBV7-3	many	TRBJ1-2	TGTGCCAGCAGCTTAGGGATAGGAGGATCCTATGGCTACACCTTC	CASSLGIGGSYGYTF
.	TRBV7-2	few	TRBJ1-5	TGTGCCAGCAGCCCTGGCCCGTCGAATCAGCCCCAGCATTTT	CASSPGPSNQPQHF
.	TRBV18	.	TRBJ1-1	TGTGCCAGCTCACCTCTCCAGATGACGGGCACTGAAGCTTTCTTT	CASSPLQMTGTEAFF
.	TRBV18	.	TRBJ2-3	TGTGCCAGCTCACCCGAGATGGGTTCAGATACGCAGTATTTT	CASSPEMGSDTQYF
.	TRBV30	.	TRBJ2-1	TGTGCCTGGACCACCGAAGAGCGGCTCAATGAGCAGTTCTTC	CAWTTEERLNEQFF
.	TRBV20-1	few	TRBJ2-5	TGCAGTGCTAGAGATAGGGCAGGGATAGAGACCCAGTACTTC	CSARDRAGIETQYF
TRBD1	TRBV5-1	many	TRBJ2-2	TGCGCCAGCACTCTTGACAGGGCGAACACCGGGGAGCTGTTTTTT	CASTLDRANTGELFF
.	TRBV6-2/TRBV6-3	medium-sized	TRBJ2-6	TGTGCCAGCAGTTACTCGTATAGGGACCCTTCTAGGGCCAACGTCCTGACTTTC	CASSYSYRDPSRANVLTF
TRBD1	TRBV29-1	many	TRBJ1-1	TGCAGCGTTGGACAGGGGGTCACTGAAGCTTTCTTT	CSVGQGVTEAFF
.	TRBV7-2	many	TRBJ2-3	TGTGCCAGCAGCTTACAGTCGGGAAGCACAGATACGCAGTATTTT	CASSLQSGSTDTQYF
.	TRBV5-1	few	TRBJ2-3	TGCGCCAGCAGCCCGGGACTCTACGGGGATACGCAGTATTTT	CASSPGLYGDTQYF
TRBD2	TRBV6-6	.	TRBJ2-3	TGTGCCAGCAGTTACTCGAGGGGACTAGCGGGGACAGATACGCAGTATTTT	CASSYSRGLAGTDTQYF
.	TRBV29-1	.	TRBJ2-7	TGCAGCGGACGAGCAGGGGAGGACTACGAGCAGTACTTC	CSGRAGEDYEQYF
TRBD1	TRBV20-1	few	TRBJ1-2	TGCAGTGCCTCAAGGGACAGGGAAGCTTATGGCTACACCTTC	CSASRDREAYGYTF
.	TRBV28	.	TRBJ1-1	TGTGCCAGCAGTAGCAGCCCCGCATTTGAAGCTTTCTTT	CASSSSPAFEAFF
.	TRBV5-6	.	TRBJ2-3	TGTGCCAGCAGCCCCACCAGGGGTGTTCGAGATACGCAGTATTTT	CASSPTRGVRDTQYF
.	TRBV24-1	few	TRBJ2-3	TGTGCCACCAGTGATGCCAGGGGAGATACGCAGTATTTT	CATSDARGDTQYF
.	TRBV12-3/TRBV12-4	many	TRBJ2-3	TGTGCCAGCAGTTTTTCAGGGTTTCCCACAGATACGCAGTATTTT	CASSFSGFPTDTQYF
.	TRBV5-1	many	TRBJ1-4	TGCGCCAGCAGCTTGGAGGGAGTCGGAGAAAAACTGTTTTTT	CASSLEGVGEKLFF
TRBD1	TRBV30	many	TRBJ2-5	TGTGCCTGGATGACAGGGCAAGAGACCCAGTACTTC	CAWMTGQETQYF
.	TRBV11-2	many	TRBJ2-1	TGTGCCAGCAGCTTAGTTGGGGTGACGAGCTCCTACAATGAGCAGTTCTTC	CASSLVGVTSSYNEQFF
.	TRBV30	many	TRBJ2-3	TGTGCCTGGAGTGCCCAATCTCTTGGGACAGATACGCAGTATTTT	CAWSAQSLGTDTQYF
TRBD2	TRBV11-2	.	TRBJ2-1	TGTGCCAGCAGCTTAAGACTAGCGGGGCTCAATGAGCAGTTCTTC	CASSLRLAGLNEQFF
.	TRBV4-3	many	TRBJ2-1	TGCGCCAGCAGCGCGTTCAAAGGCACCTACAATGAGCAGTTCTTC	CASSAFKGTYNEQFF
.	TRBV5-1	many	TRBJ2-3	TGCGCCAGCAGCAAGGACCCGCCGCCTCTCACAGATACGCAGTATTTT	CASSKDPPPLTDTQYF
.	TRBV28	many	TRBJ2-7	TGTGCCAGCAGTTTTTTTCCCCTATTGGGTAGTAGGGTGTACGAGCAGTACTTC	CASSFFPLLGSRVYEQYF
.	TRBV5-8	many	TRBJ2-3	TGTGCCAGCAGCGTAGCGCTGGAAGGCACAGATACGCAGTATTTT	CASSVALEGTDTQYF
.	TRBV3-1	many	TRBJ2-1	TGTGCCAGCAGCCAAGGGCCCCGCTCCTACAATGAGCAGTTCTTC	CASSQGPRSYNEQFF
.	TRBV29-1	many	TRBJ2-1	TGCAGCGTTTCCGGGAGTCTATCCTACAATGAGCAGTTCTTC	CSVSGSLSYNEQFF
.	TRBV10-3	.	TRBJ1-1	TGTGCCATACAGGAGGGGGGAAGTCGCGCTGAAGCTTTCTTT	CAIQEGGSRAEAFF
.	TRBV9	many	TRBJ1-2	TGTGCCAGCAGCGTAGGTGTCTATGGCTACACCTTC	CASSVGVYGYTF
.	TRBV6-2/TRBV6-3	many	TRBJ2-1	TGTGCCAGCCATCTAGAGGTAGCGGAAGAGCAGTTCTTC	CASHLEVAEEQFF
.	TRBV29-1	many	TRBJ2-3	TGCAGCGGATGGGGATTCACAGATACGCAGTATTTT	CSGWGFTDTQYF
.	TRBV5-1	many	TRBJ2-7	TGCGCCAGCAGCTTGGATGGAGGTTCCCTCTACGAGCAGTACTTC	CASSLDGGSLYEQYF
TRBD2	TRBV4-2	many	TRBJ2-1	TGTGCCAGCAGCATACTAGCGGGAGGGCCCGTTGAGCAGTTCTTC	CASSILAGGPVEQFF
.	TRBV10-3	many	TRBJ1-4	TGTGCCATCAGTGATTCCCCAGTTACAACTAATGAAAAACTGTTTTTT	CAISDSPVTTNEKLFF
.	TRBV4-3	many	TRBJ1-2	TGCGCCAGCAGCCAGGCAAACTATGGCTACACCTTC	CASSQANYGYTF
TRBD1	TRBV5-4	many	TRBJ2-1	TGTGCCAGCAGAATTACAGGGGGTTCCTACAATGAGCAGTTCTTC	CASRITGGSYNEQFF
.	TRBV27	few	TRBJ1-4	TGTGCCAGCAGTTTATCGGGGGGGGCGGTTGAAAAACTGTTTTTT	CASSLSGGAVEKLFF
.	TRBV5-5	.	TRBJ2-1	TGTGCCAGCAGCTTGCAGGGGATCGATGAGCAGTTCTTC	CASSLQGIDEQFF
TRBD2	TRBV7-9	many	TRBJ2-1	TGTGCCAGCAGCCTCCCGGGACTAGCGGGGGGAATGAATGAGCAGTTCTTC	CASSLPGLAGGMNEQFF
.	TRBV27	many	TRBJ2-5	TGTGCCAGCAGTTTATCAATGGGGGAACGCCGGTTACAACGGGAGACCCAGTACTTC	CASSLSMGERRLQRETQYF
.	TRBV20-1	many	TRBJ1-1	TGCAGTGCCAAGGGGCAGAGGAACACTGAAGCTTTCTTT	CSAKGQRNTEAFF
TRBD1	TRBV5-5	many	TRBJ1-5	TGTGCCAGCAGCCCCCCCGGGACAGGGATTCAGCCCCAGCATTTT	CASSPPGTGIQPQHF
.	TRBV5-1	.	TRBJ2-3	TGCGCCAGCAGCTTGGTCGGGGTTCTCCGAGAGCAGTATTTT	CASSLVGVLREQYF
TRBD2	TRBV20-1	many	TRBJ2-1	TGCAGTGCTACCGACGGGACTAGCGACATTGAACGGCAGTTCTTC	CSATDGTSDIERQFF
TRBD1	TRBV18	few	TRBJ1-2	TGTGCCAGCTCACCACTGGGACAGGGGTCCACCTTCTCCTATGGCTACACCTTC	CASSPLGQGSTFSYGYTF
.	TRBV7-3	few	TRBJ2-5	TGTGCCAGCAGCCAAGAGATGGAAGCCCCCCAGTACTTC	CASSQEMEAPQYF
.	TRBV25-1	many	TRBJ2-6	TGTGCCAGCAGTGAATTCGACAGCTCTGGGGCCAACGTCCTGACTTTC	CASSEFDSSGANVLTF
TRBD2	TRBV24-1	many	TRBJ2-1	TGTGCCACCAGTGATTACGATAGCGGGGGGTACAATGAGCAGTTCTTC	CATSDYDSGGYNEQFF